The 27 T cell receptor beta chains in this list originate from one sample, sequenced in a study of OX40 agonist ivuxolimab in advanced cancers. The protocol was immunoSEQ multiplex PCR, while the TCRdb copy is restricted to in-frame clones and leaves out a portion. The repertoire includes under 40,000 clones, 75% to 85% of them detected once, and about a fifth sits in the top ten. Sequenced material: CD4+ or CD8+ T cells sorted from blood, taken in a trial of the OX40 agonist ivuxolimab. The receptors stem from an adult with an advanced solid tumor such as melanoma, head and neck, liver or kidney cancer.

The rearrangement links TRBV6-5 to TRBJ1-6, with TRBD1 matching over 8 bases. CDR1 MNHEY and CDR2 SVGAGI come from the germline V gene. Losses at the gene ends were 6 bases for V and 9 bases for J; bases not matched to a gene: 7. The CDR3 totals 14 residues. The CDR3 nucleotides read TGTGCCAGCAGACGGACAGGGTCTAGTTCACCCCTCCACTTT. It yields the protein CASRRTGSSSPLHF.

V is TRBV11-2 and J is TRBJ1-6; D ambiguous. The CDR3 is made up of 16 amino acids. Trimming removed 5 bases from V and 8 bases from J, with 19 bases in between. The germline CDR1 and CDR2 sequences are SGHAT and FQNNGV. In DNA form, the CDR3 reads TGTGCCAGCAGCCCTCGTCGGACTAGTGGGGATTCACCCCTCCACTTT. Translation: CASSPRRTSGDSPLHF.

The V and J genes are TRBV5-5 and TRBJ2-6; 9 nucleotides agree with TRBD1. V shed 4 bases, J shed 1 base, and the junction held 6 bases outside the gene matches. The CDR3 sequence is 17 residues long. Germline CDR1 SGHKS, CDR2 YYEKEE (reference sequence). CDR3 region: CASSQGQGRSGANVLTF. The CDR3 DNA sequence: TGTGCCAGCAGCCAGGGACAGGGAAGGTCTGGGGCCAACGTCCTGACTTTC.

This sequence joins TRBV11-2 and TRBJ2-7; unclear D gene. The ends were cut back, 2 bases at V and 0 bases at J, with 14 bases in the middle. Germline CDR1 reads SGHAT; CDR2 reads FQNNGV. This CDR3 is 16 amino acids long. CDR3 amino acids: CASSLFSAPVSYEQYF. In DNA, the CDR3 is TGTGCCAGCAGCTTATTTTCGGCACCCGTCTCCTACGAGCAGTACTTC.

The chain links TRBV19 to TRBJ1-5; D remains unclear. Germline V gene sequence: CDR1 LNHDA, CDR2 SQIVND (reference sequence). Trimming shortened V by 1 base and J by 6 bases, and 10 bases separated the two germline ends. The CDR3 loop spans 14 amino acids. CDR3 region: CASSIVAGTQPQHF. The CDR3, as DNA: TGTGCCAGTAGTATAGTTGCAGGTACTCAGCCCCAGCATTTT.

The chain links TRBV7-3 to TRBJ2-2; D not certain. Germline CDR1 and CDR2: SGHTA and FQGTGA. Trimming stripped 0 bases from V and 2 bases from J, with 1 base between. The CDR3 is 13 residues long. CDR3 in amino acids: CASSLTNTGELFF. The CDR3 DNA is TGTGCCAGCAGCTTAACAAACACCGGGGAGCTGTTTTTT.

Regarding this clone: Relative to the germline gene, one junction end is altered; a read error may explain this. This sequence joins TRBV4-2 and TRBJ1-3; the D gene is possibly TRBD1 (6 bases). Germline CDR1 and CDR2: LGHNA and YNFKEQ. This CDR3 has 20 residues. The CDR3 coding sequence is TGTGCCGGCAGCCTCTATCTCGGGCAGGGGACCCAGAACTCTGGAAACACCATATATTTT. Translation gives CAGSLYLGQGTQNSGNTIYF.

The V call is TRBV9, the J call TRBJ1-2, with a weak D call TRBD1 (6 bases). The germline CDR1 and CDR2 sequences are SGDLS and YYNGEE. The CDR3 spans 16 residues. Trimming stripped 1 base from V and 0 bases from J, with 13 bases between. In DNA, the CDR3 is TGTGCCAGCAGCGTAAAGGGGGGTATTTCTAACTATGGCTACACCTTC. This sequence encodes CASSVKGGISNYGYTF.

J is TRBJ1-2 and V is TRBV28, with a weak D call TRBD1 (6 bases). The CDR3 sequence is 14 residues long. Trimming stripped 6 bases from V and 6 bases from J, with 17 bases between. Germline loops: CDR1 MDHEN, CDR2 SYDVKM. CDR3 amino acids: CASSLRGAGNGYTF. The CDR3 DNA reads as TGTGCCAGCAGCTTGAGGGGGGCGGGAAATGGCTACACCTTC.

The V gene is TRBV18, the J gene TRBJ2-3, with 12 nucleotides matching TRBD2. Trimming removed 5 bases from V and 6 bases from J; junction bases left unmatched: 3. Germline V CDR1 and CDR2: KGHSH, LQKENI. The CDR3 has 14 amino acids. The CDR3 region is CASSSTSGGDTQYF. Written as DNA, the CDR3 is TGTGCCAGCTCATCGACTAGCGGGGGTGATACGCAGTATTTT.

Sample share makes this clone medium-sized. The chain is built from TRBV14 and TRBJ2-6; 7 nucleotides agree with TRBD1. Germline trimming cut 5 bases from V and 5 bases from J; bases unmatched to any gene: 9. Looked up from germline, CDR1 is SGHDN and CDR2 is FVKESK. The CDR3 runs 16 residues. The CDR3 DNA sequence: TGTGCCAGCAGCGCCGGGACAGCCCCGCGGGCCAACGTCCTGACTTTC. Its protein is CASSAGTAPRANVLTF. Using reference TRBV14 and TRBJ2-6 for the parts outside the CDR3, the full variable domain is EAGVTQFPSHSVIEKGQTVTLRCDPISGHDNLYWYRRVMGKEIKFLLHFVKESKQDESGMPNNRFLAERTGGTYSTLKVQPAELEDSGVYFCASSAGTAPRANVLTFGAGSRLTVL.

This clone came up a few times. The chain recombines TRBV14 with TRBJ1-3, with 7 bases fitting TRBD1. V lost 0 bases to trimming and J lost 0 bases; unmatched junction nucleotides: 14. Germline V lookup: CDR1 SGHDN, CDR2 FVKESK. The CDR3 has 20 amino acids. The CDR3 protein is CASSQDWEYRDSHSGNTIYF. The CDR3 DNA reads as TGTGCCAGCAGCCAAGATTGGGAATATCGGGACAGTCACTCTGGAAACACCATATATTTT.

The chain couples TRBV6-5 to TRBJ1-5, with D possibly being TRBD1 (6 bases). The CDR3 has 15 residues. V shed 4 bases and J shed 5 bases, with 15 bases lying between them. CDR1 is MNHEY, CDR2 SVGAGI, per germline. CDR3 region: CASSWPYSGDQPQHF. The CDR3 DNA follows: TGTGCCAGCAGTTGGCCCTACTCAGGGGATCAGCCCCAGCATTTT.

V gene TRBV6-1 combines with J gene TRBJ1-5; 9 bases line up with TRBD1. This CDR3 region has 17 residues. V lost 1 base and J lost 4; bases outside the gene matches: 8. In germline, CDR1 is MNHNS, CDR2 SASEGT. The CDR3 spells CASSEVEWDRDNQPQHF. The CDR3 region has the DNA TGTGCCAGCAGTGAAGTTGAGTGGGACAGGGATAATCAGCCCCAGCATTTT.

The rearrangement uses TRBV7-6 and TRBJ1-2; no clear D. With 5 bases removed from V and 6 bases from J, the gap between germline ends came to 16 bases. This CDR3 has 14 residues. Germline V lookup: CDR1 SGHVS, CDR2 FNYEAQ. The DNA of the CDR3 is TGTGCCAGCAGCCCGAGGGAGGGAACGGATGGCTACACCTTC. Protein product: CASSPREGTDGYTF. Full variable domain (missing parts from reference TRBV7-6 and TRBJ1-2): GAGVSQSPRYKVTKRGQDVALRCDPISGHVSLYWYRQALGQGPEFLTYFNYEAQQDKSGLPNDRFSAERPEGSISTLTIQRTEQRDSAMYRCASSPREGTDGYTFGSGTRLTVV.

This clone turned up a few times. This rearrangement joins TRBV20-1 to TRBJ1-1; unclear D gene. V dropped 4 bases and J dropped 2 bases, with 5 bases sitting between them. CDR1 is DFQATT and CDR2 is SNEGSKA in the germline V gene (reference sequence). The CDR3 is made up of 11 amino acids. The CDR3 is CSAMGNTEAFF. CDR3 coding DNA: TGCAGTGCTATGGGCAACACTGAAGCTTTCTTT.

V and J are TRBV7-2 and TRBJ2-2, with TRBD1 identical over 9 bases. The CDR3 extends over 16 amino acids. V lost 6 bases to trimming and J lost 2 bases; unmatched junction nucleotides: 7. Germline CDR1 reads SGHTA; CDR2 reads FQGNSA. CDR3 protein: CASSQTGGGNTGELFF. CDR3 bases: TGTGCCAGCAGTCAGACAGGGGGAGGTAACACCGGGGAGCTGTTTTTT.

The genes are TRBV4-2 and TRBJ2-1; 11 nucleotides align to TRBD2. V shed 1 base and J 6 bases; nucleotides not matched to a gene: 8. Per the germline V gene, CDR1 is LGHNA and CDR2 is YNFKEQ. The CDR3 loop spans 17 amino acids. The CDR3 bases are TGTGCCAGCAGCCAAGCCTATGGTAGCGGGGGGGCCAATGAGCAGTTCTTC. Translating it yields CASSQAYGSGGANEQFF.

This clone has only one observation. This chain connects TRBV28 to TRBJ2-2, with D hard to call. The V gene's germline CDR1 is MDHEN and CDR2 SYDVKM. Trimming removed 3 bases from V and 4 bases from J, with 12 bases in between. The CDR3 contains 15 residues. CDR3 in DNA: TGTGCCAGCAGTTTGAATATGGTGACCACCGGGGAGCTGTTTTTT. Its translation: CASSLNMVTTGELFF.

The rearrangement uses TRBV5-1 and TRBJ2-7; 8 bases are a match to TRBD1. With V trimmed by 4 bases and J by 3 bases, 3 bases remained unmatched. There are 13 residues in the CDR3. Germline CDR1 is SGHRS and CDR2 is YFSETQ. The CDR3 reads CASSQGAGYEQYF. In DNA, the CDR3 is TGCGCCAGCAGCCAGGGGGCAGGCTACGAGCAGTACTTC. The variable domain in full, completed from reference TRBV5-1 and TRBJ2-7, reads KAGVTQTPRYLIKTRGQQVTLSCSPISGHRSVSWYQQTPGQGLQFLFEYFSETQRNKGNFPGRFSGRQFSNSRSEMNVSTLELGDSALYLCASSQGAGYEQYFGPGTRLTVT.

Only a few counts were recorded for this clone. This chain connects TRBV9 to TRBJ2-3, with TRBD1 as a possible D gene (6 bases). CDR3 length: 16 residues. V gave up 0 bases and J gave up 4 bases, with 15 bases separating them. CDR1 and CDR2 from the germline V gene are SGDLS and YYNGEE. The CDR3 DNA reads as TGTGCCAGCAGCGTAGGCGCTAGGGGGAACGCAGATACGCAGTATTTT. Its translation: CASSVGARGNADTQYF.

This clone was observed a few times. The chain joins TRBV29-1 to TRBJ1-1; D remains ambiguous. CDR1 SQVTM and CDR2 ANQGSEA come from the germline V gene. V lost 2 bases to trimming and J lost 5 bases, with 12 bases between them. The CDR3 covers 13 residues. CDR3 bases: TGCAGCGTTGAACAGATGGGAGGGACTGAAGCTTTCTTT. Translating gives CSVEQMGGTEAFF.

This clone appeared a few times. The V gene is TRBV7-9, the J gene TRBJ2-4; no definite D call. The CDR3 spans 14 residues. The germline gives CDR1 SEHNR, CDR2 FQNEAQ (reference sequence). Trimming removed 4 bases at V and 6 bases at J, with 13 bases between. CDR3 in amino acids: CASSSSGSVNIQYF. CDR3 nucleotides: TGTGCCAGCAGCTCCTCCGGATCGGTAAACATTCAGTACTTC.

The V gene is TRBV6-5, the J gene TRBJ2-7; D might be TRBD2 (5 bases). There are 14 residues in the CDR3. V gave up 7 bases and J gave up 7 bases, with 20 bases separating them. CDR1 and CDR2 from the germline V gene are MNHEY and SVGAGI. In nucleotides, the CDR3 is TGTGCCAGCAACCTAGCCAGTGGGTACGGTGAGCAGTACTTC. Translation: CASNLASGYGEQYF.

DNA of the CDR3: TGTGCCAGCAATAAAGGCGAGCAGTACTTC. Amino acids: CASNKGEQYF. The chain joins TRBV6-8 to TRBJ2-7; no definite D call. The CDR3 covers 10 residues. Looked up from germline, CDR1 is MNHGY and CDR2 is SAAAGT. Trimming removed 7 bases at V and 6 bases at J, with 7 bases between.

The gene calls are TRBV18 and TRBJ2-7, with D tentatively TRBD1 (6 bases). The CDR3 is made up of 19 amino acids. CDR1 KGHSH and CDR2 LQKENI come from the germline V gene. Trimming took 1 base from V and 0 from J, leaving 22 bases between them. CDR3 coding DNA: TGTGCCAGCTCACCACTCCCCCGACGGACAGCGAATAGCTCCTACGAGCAGTACTTC. It codes for CASSPLPRRTANSSYEQYF.

This chain uses TRBV27 with TRBJ2-7, with 11 bases aligning to TRBD2. The CDR3 is 17 residues long. The trim removed 0 bases at V and 0 bases at J, leaving 4 bases unmatched. Germline loops: CDR1 MNHEY, CDR2 SMNVEV (reference sequence). In nucleotides, the CDR3 is TGTGCCAGCAGTTTATCAAAAGGACTAGCGGGCTCCTACGAGCAGTACTTC. Translation: CASSLSKGLAGSYEQYF.